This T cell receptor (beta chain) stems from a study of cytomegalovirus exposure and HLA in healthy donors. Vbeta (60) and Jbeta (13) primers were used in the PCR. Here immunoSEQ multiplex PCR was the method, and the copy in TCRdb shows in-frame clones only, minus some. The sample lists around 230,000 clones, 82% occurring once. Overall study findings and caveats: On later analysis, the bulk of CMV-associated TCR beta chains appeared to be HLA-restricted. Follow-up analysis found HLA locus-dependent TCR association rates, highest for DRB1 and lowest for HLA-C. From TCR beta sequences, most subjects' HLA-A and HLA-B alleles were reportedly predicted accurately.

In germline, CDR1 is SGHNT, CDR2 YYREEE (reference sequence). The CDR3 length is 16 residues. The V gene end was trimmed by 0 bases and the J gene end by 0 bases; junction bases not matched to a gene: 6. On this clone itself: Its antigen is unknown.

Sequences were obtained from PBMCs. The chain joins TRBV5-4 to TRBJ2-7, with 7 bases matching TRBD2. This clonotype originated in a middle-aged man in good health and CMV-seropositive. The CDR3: CASSLGLRTSSYEQYF. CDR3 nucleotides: TGTGCCAGCAGCTTGGGACTGAGGACTAGCTCCTACGAGCAGTACTTC.